A single sample gave rise to the 16 T cell receptor beta chains below, sequenced in a study of response to subunit inactivated influenza vaccine. MiXCR was run by TCRdb on the RT-PCR reads, yielding one entry per CDR3 protein. The sample has 400,000 to 650,000 distinct CDR3 sequences; around 7.9% are singletons. This specimen consisted of PBMCs from blood, obtained about 24 months after vaccination. These receptors originate from a man aged 50-75 years who received an inactivated influenza vaccine.

V and J are TRBV6-2 or TRBV6-3 and TRBJ2-1; TRBD2 matches at 12 bases. CDR3 length: 20 amino acids. Trimming took 6 bases from V and 4 from J; bases not matched to a gene: 19. The germline V gene has CDR1 MNHEY and CDR2 SVGEGT. Here the CDR3 DNA reads TGTGCCAGCAGACTACTAGCGGGGGGACCGTCGACAACGAGATACAATGAGCAGTTCTTC. Amino acids: CASRLLAGGPSTTRYNEQFF.

This clonotype was observed at least ten times. The chain has TRBV12-3 or TRBV12-4 and TRBJ2-2; the D call may be TRBD1 or TRBD2 (6 bases each). Trimming removed 8 bases from V and 7 bases from J, with 8 bases in between. The CDR3 sequence is 11 residues long. The CDR3 sequence: CASGGHGELFF. As DNA, the CDR3 is TGTGCCAGCGGGGGGCACGGGGAGCTGTTTTTT.

This clonotype was observed many times. J is TRBJ2-3 and V is TRBV20-1; 9 bases are a match to TRBD2. The CDR3 spans 13 residues. The trim removed 7 bases at V and 3 bases at J, leaving 5 bases unmatched. Germline CDR1 is DFQATT and CDR2 is SNEGSKA (reference sequence). CDR3 sequence (DNA): TGCAGTGGTGGAGCGGGGGGAACAGATACGCAGTATTTT. This gives the protein CSGGAGGTDTQYF.

This clonotype was counted many times. This chain links TRBV7-9 with TRBJ2-3; D is undetermined. The CDR3 loop spans 15 amino acids. V lost 5 bases and J 8 bases, leaving 20 bases between the germline ends. Per germline, CDR1 SEHNR and CDR2 FQNEAQ (reference sequence). The CDR3 reads CASSPYTHKDGTQYF. The CDR3 nucleotides are TGTGCCAGCAGCCCCTATACTCACAAAGATGGTACGCAGTATTTT.

This clonotype was found many times. The rearrangement links TRBV28 to TRBJ2-1; 9 bases line up with TRBD2. This CDR3 contains 18 residues. Trimming cost V 4 bases and J 3 bases; bases outside gene matches: 13. In germline, CDR1 is MDHEN, CDR2 SYDVKM. CDR3 sequence: CASSSPISGTSIYNEQFF. The CDR3 bases are TGTGCCAGCAGTTCGCCTATCTCCGGGACTAGCATCTACAATGAGCAGTTCTTC. Filled out from reference TRBV28 and TRBJ2-1, the complete variable domain reads DVKVTQSSRYLVKRTGEKVFLECVQDMDHENMFWYRQDPGLGLRLIYFSYDVKMKEKGDIPEGYSVSREKKERFSLILESASTNQTSMYLCASSSPISGTSIYNEQFFGPGTRLTVL.

V and J are TRBV19 and TRBJ2-7; D uncertain. This CDR3 contains 15 residues. CDR1 is LNHDA and CDR2 is SQIVND in the germline V gene (reference sequence). V was pared by 1 base and J by 4 bases, with 14 bases between. In DNA, the CDR3 is TGTGCCAGTAGTATAGCGTCGAGGCGTTTGTACGAGCAGTACTTC. This codes for CASSIASRRLYEQYF.

Many counts were recorded for this clonotype. The chain has TRBV3-1 and TRBJ2-5, with TRBD2 matching over 7 bases. The germline CDR1 and CDR2 sequences are LGHDT and YNNKEL (reference sequence). J lost 2 bases, V lost 3 bases, and 3 bases had no gene match. The CDR3 length is 14 residues. The CDR3 nucleotides read TGTGCCAGCAGCCAGACGGGGGGACAAGAGACCCAGTACTTC. Translated, it gives CASSQTGGQETQYF.

The V and J genes are TRBV10-3 and TRBJ2-1; 12 nucleotides align to TRBD2. Per the germline V gene, CDR1 is ENHRY and CDR2 is SYGVKD. This CDR3 has 15 residues. J gave up 6 bases and V 2 bases, and 2 bases lay outside the gene matches. CDR3 nucleotides: TGTGCCATCAGTGAGACTAGCGGGAGGAGCAATGAGCAGTTCTTC. It yields the protein CAISETSGRSNEQFF.

The gene calls are TRBV20-1 and TRBJ2-1; 11 nucleotides line up with TRBD2. V lost 0 bases and J lost 4; bases outside the gene matches: 8. Germline lookup yields CDR1 DFQATT and CDR2 SNEGSKA (reference sequence). This CDR3 has 17 residues. The CDR3 reads CSARDYSGRVYYNEQFF. The CDR3 nucleotides are TGCAGTGCTAGAGATTATAGCGGGAGGGTTTATTACAATGAGCAGTTCTTC.

The chain couples TRBV29-1 to TRBJ2-2; 11 bases align to TRBD1. This CDR3 has 14 amino acids. The V and J ends lost 4 bases and 4 bases, in that order; junction bases with no gene match: 2. Germline V gene lookup returns CDR1 SQVTM and CDR2 ANQGSEA. The CDR3 reads CSVAGTGGTGELFF. The CDR3 coding sequence is TGCAGCGTTGCCGGGACAGGGGGCACCGGGGAGCTGTTTTTT.

Turning to this clonotype: One end of the junction does not line up with germline, which may come from a read error. This chain links TRBV28 with TRBJ2-7; 12 bases are a match to TRBD2. The CDR3 consists of 15 residues. Germline V gene sequence: CDR1 MDHEN, CDR2 SYDVKM. The CDR3 DNA is TGTGCCAGCAGTTCCGGACTAGCGGGACCCTACGAGCGGTACTTC. Encoded protein: CASSSGLAGPYERYF.

V gene TRBV19 combines with J gene TRBJ2-3; D is uncertain. Between the trimmed V and J ends, which lost 3 bases and 4 bases, there was a span of 8 bases. The CDR3 contains 13 residues. Germline V gene lookup returns CDR1 LNHDA and CDR2 SQIVND (reference sequence). CDR3: CASSIDRADTQYF. CDR3 DNA sequence: TGTGCCAGTAGTATTGATAGGGCAGATACGCAGTATTTT.

Concerning this clonotype itself: The junction shows a germline mismatch at one end, possibly a read error. This sequence joins TRBV4-1 and TRBJ2-1; D is undetermined. From germline, CDR1 is MGHRA and CDR2 YSYEKL. The CDR3 is 16 amino acids. The DNA of the CDR3 is TGCGCCAGCAGTCAAGTTAGCTCTGACCCCTACAATGAGCAGTTCTTC. Translated, it gives CASSQVSSDPYNEQFF.

This clonotype was recorded at least ten times. The chain has TRBV6-1 and TRBJ2-1; TRBD1 is a possible D gene (6 bases). CDR3 length: 15 amino acids. CDR1 is MNHNS and CDR2 is SASEGT in the germline V gene. V was shortened by 6 bases and J by 4 bases, with 16 bases between the two germline ends. CDR3 DNA sequence: TGTGCCAGCAGGAGCGAAATCACAGGGTACAATGAGCAGTTCTTC. Translation: CASRSEITGYNEQFF.

The chain is built from TRBV4-3 and TRBJ2-2; 7 bases agree with TRBD1. The CDR3 is 17 residues long. Germline V gives CDR1 LGHNA, CDR2 YSLEER. J lost 0 bases, V lost 5 bases, and 9 bases had no gene match. The CDR3 DNA reads as TGCGCCAGCAGCTACATTACCGGACAGGCGAACACCGGGGAGCTGTTTTTT. It codes for CASSYITGQANTGELFF.

This clonotype was observed a handful of times. This chain uses TRBV24-1 with TRBJ1-2; 8 bases agree with TRBD1. CDR1 is KGHDR, CDR2 SFDVKD, per germline. CDR3 length: 15 residues. J gave up 6 bases and V 5 bases, and 10 bases lay outside the gene matches. The CDR3 DNA follows: TGTGCCACCAGTGCCCGGACAGGGAGGGGAAATGGCTACACCTTC. It specifies CATSARTGRGNGYTF.